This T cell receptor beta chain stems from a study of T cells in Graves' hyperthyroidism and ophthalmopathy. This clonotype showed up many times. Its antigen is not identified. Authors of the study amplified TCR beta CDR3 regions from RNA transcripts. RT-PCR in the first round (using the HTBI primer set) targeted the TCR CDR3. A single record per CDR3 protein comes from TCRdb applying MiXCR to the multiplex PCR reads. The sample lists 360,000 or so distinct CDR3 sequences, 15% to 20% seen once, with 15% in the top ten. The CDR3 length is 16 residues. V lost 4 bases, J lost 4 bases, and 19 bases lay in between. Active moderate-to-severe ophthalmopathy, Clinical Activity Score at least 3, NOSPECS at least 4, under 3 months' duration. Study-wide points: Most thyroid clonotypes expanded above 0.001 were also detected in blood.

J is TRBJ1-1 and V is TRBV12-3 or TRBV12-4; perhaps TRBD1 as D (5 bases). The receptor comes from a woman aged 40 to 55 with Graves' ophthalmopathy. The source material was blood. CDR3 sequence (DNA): TGTGCCAGCAGTTCATCCGGGGCCCGTGATGGCACTGAAGCTTTCTTT. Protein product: CASSSSGARDGTEAFF.